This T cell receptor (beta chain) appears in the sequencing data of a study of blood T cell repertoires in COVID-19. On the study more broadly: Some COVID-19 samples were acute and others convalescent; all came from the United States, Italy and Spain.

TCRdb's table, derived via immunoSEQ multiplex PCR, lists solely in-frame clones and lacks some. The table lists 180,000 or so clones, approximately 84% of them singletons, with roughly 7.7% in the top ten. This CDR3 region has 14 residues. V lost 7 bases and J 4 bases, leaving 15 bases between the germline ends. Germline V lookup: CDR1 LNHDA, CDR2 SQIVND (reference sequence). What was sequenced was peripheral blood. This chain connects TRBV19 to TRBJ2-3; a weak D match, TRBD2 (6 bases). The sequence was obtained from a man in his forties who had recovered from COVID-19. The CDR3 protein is CASTTGGASDTQYF. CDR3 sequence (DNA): TGTGCCAGTACCACAGGAGGGGCTTCAGATACGCAGTATTTT.